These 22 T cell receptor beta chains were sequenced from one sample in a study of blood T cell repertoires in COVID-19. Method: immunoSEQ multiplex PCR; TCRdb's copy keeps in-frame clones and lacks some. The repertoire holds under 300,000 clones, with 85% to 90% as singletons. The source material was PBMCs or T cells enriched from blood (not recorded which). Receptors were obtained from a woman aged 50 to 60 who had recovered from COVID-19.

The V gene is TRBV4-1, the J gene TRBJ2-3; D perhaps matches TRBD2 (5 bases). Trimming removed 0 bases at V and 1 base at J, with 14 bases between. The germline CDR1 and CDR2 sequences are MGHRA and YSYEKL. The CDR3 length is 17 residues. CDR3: CASSQEQSSGGTDTQYF. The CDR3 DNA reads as TGCGCCAGCAGCCAAGAGCAATCCAGCGGCGGCACAGATACGCAGTATTTT.

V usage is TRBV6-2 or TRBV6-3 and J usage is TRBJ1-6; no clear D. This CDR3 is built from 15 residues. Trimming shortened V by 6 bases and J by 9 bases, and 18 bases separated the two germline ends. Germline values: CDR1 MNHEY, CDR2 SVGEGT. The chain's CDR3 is CASSPASGLGSPLHF. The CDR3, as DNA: TGTGCCAGCAGCCCCGCGAGCGGATTGGGTTCACCCCTCCACTTT.

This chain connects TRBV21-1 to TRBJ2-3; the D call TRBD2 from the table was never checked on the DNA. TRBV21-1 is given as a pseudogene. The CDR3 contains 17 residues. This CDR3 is CASSIGTSGRVTDTQYF. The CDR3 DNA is TGTGCCAGCAGCATCGGGACTAGCGGGAGGGTAACAGATACGCAGTATTTT.

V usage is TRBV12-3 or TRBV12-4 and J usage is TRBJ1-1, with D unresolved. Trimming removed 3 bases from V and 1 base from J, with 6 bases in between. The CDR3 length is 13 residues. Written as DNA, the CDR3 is TGTGCCAGCAGTTTCAGGCAGAACACTGAAGCTTTCTTT. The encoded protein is CASSFRQNTEAFF.

The CDR3 DNA follows: TGCGCCAGCAGCCAACTCCCTAGCGAAGCCTACGAGCAGTACTTC. Protein sequence: CASSQLPSEAYEQYF. This sequence joins TRBV4-1 and TRBJ2-7; D may be TRBD2 (6 bases). This CDR3 is built from 15 residues. The V gene's germline CDR1 is MGHRA and CDR2 YSYEKL. Between the trimmed V and J ends, which lost 2 bases and 2 bases, there was a span of 13 bases.

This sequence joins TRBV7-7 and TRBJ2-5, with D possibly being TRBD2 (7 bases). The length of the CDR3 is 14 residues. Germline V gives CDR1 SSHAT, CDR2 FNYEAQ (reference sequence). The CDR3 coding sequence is TGTGCTAGCGGGCGAGGGGGGGGAGGCGAGACCCAGTACTTC. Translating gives CASGRGGGGETQYF. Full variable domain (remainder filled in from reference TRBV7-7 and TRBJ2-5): GAGVSQSPRYKVTKRGQDVTLRCDPISSHATLYWYQQALGQGPEFLTYFNYEAQPDKSGLPSDRFSAERPEGSISTLTIQRTEQRDSAMYRCASGRGGGGETQYFGPGTRLLVL.

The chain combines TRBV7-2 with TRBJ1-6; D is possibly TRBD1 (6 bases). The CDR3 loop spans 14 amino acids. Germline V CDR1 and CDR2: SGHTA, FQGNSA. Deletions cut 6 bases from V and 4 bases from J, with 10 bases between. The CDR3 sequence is CASSRGGYNSPLHF. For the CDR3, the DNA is TGTGCCAGCAGTCGAGGGGGATATAATTCACCCCTCCACTTT.

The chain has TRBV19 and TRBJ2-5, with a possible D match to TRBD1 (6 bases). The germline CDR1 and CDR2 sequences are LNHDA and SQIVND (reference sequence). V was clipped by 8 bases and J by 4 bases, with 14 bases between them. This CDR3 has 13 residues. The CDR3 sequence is CASSQGRGETQYF. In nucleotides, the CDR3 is TGTGCCAGTTCACAGGGCCGGGGAGAGACCCAGTACTTC.

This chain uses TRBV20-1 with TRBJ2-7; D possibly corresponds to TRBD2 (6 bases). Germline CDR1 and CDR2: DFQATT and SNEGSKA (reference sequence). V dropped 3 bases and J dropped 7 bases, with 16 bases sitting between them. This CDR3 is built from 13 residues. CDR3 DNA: TGCAGTGCTAGTTTGGTCAGGGCGGGAGAGCAGTACTTC. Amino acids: CSASLVRAGEQYF.

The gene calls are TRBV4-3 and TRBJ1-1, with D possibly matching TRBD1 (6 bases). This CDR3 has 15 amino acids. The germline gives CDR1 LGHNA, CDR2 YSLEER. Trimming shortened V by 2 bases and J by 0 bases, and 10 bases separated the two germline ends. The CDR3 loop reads CASSQSGGLNTEAFF. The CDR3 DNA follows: TGCGCCAGCAGCCAAAGTGGGGGCTTGAACACTGAAGCTTTCTTT.

CDR3 bases: TGTGCCAGCAGCCTTGGGACAGGGGCCGGGGAGCTGTTTTTT. Residues: CASSLGTGAGELFF. V gene TRBV3-1 (or the pseudogene TRBV3-2) combines with J gene TRBJ2-2; TRBD1 agrees at 10 bases. This CDR3 has 14 amino acids. V dropped 4 bases and J dropped 6; count of bases not matched to a gene: 2. In germline, CDR1 is LGHDT, CDR2 YNNKEL (reference sequence).

The CDR3 loop reads CASSYSLGTDLYEQYF. CDR3 in DNA: TGTGCCAGCAGTTACTCTCTCGGAACAGATCTCTACGAGCAGTACTTC. J is TRBJ2-7 and V is TRBV6-2 or TRBV6-3; no clear D gene. Trimming left V 0 bases short and J 3 bases short, with 15 bases between. Germline lookup yields CDR1 MNHEY and CDR2 SVGEGT. The CDR3 covers 16 residues.

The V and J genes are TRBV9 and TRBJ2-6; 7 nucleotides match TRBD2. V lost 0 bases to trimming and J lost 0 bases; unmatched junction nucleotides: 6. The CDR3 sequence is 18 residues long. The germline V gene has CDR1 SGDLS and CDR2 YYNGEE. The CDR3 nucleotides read TGTGCCAGCAGCGTAGCGGTAGCGGGCGGCTCTGGGGCCAACGTCCTGACTTTC. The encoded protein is CASSVAVAGGSGANVLTF.

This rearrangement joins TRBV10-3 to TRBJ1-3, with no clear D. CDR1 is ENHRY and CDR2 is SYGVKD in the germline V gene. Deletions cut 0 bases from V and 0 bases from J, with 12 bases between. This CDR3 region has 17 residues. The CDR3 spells CAISESISQNSGNTIYF. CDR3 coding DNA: TGTGCCATCAGTGAGTCGATTTCCCAGAACTCTGGAAACACCATATATTTT.

The CDR3 nucleotides are TGTGCCACCAGCAGAGATCTGAAAAACATTCAGTACTTC. Protein sequence: CATSRDLKNIQYF. V gene TRBV15 combines with J gene TRBJ2-4; no definite D call. This CDR3 is 13 amino acids long. Germline loops: CDR1 LNHNV, CDR2 YYDKDF (reference sequence). Trimming stripped 0 bases from V and 4 bases from J, with 4 bases between.

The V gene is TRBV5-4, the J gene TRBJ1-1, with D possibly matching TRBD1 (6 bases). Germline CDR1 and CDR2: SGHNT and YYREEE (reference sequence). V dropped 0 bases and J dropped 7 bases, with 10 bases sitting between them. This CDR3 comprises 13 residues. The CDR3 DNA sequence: TGTGCCAGCAGCTTGGCACAGGGTTTTGAAGCTTTCTTT. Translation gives CASSLAQGFEAFF.

CDR3 residues: CASSEALGNSPLHF. The CDR3 DNA is TGTGCCAGCAGTGAAGCGCTCGGTAATTCACCCCTCCACTTT. This chain connects TRBV2 to TRBJ1-6; D is ambiguous. This CDR3 has 14 amino acids. CDR1 and CDR2 (germline): SNHLY, FYNNEI. V lost 0 bases and J lost 6, with 6 bases in between.

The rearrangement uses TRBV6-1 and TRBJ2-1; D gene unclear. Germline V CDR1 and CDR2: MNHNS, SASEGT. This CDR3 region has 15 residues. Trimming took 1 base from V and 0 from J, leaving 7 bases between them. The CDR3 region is CASSEVLSSYNEQFF. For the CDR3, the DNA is TGTGCCAGCAGTGAAGTCCTGAGCTCCTACAATGAGCAGTTCTTC.

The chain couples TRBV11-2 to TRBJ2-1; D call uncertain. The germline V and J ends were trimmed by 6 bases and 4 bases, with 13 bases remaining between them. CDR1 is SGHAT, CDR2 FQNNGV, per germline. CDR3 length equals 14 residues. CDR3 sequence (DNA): TGTGCCAGCAGACTCTCGCCGAGGTACAATGAGCAGTTCTTC. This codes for CASRLSPRYNEQFF. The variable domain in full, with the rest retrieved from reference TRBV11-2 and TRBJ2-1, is EAGVAQSPRYKIIEKRQSVAFWCNPISGHATLYWYQQILGQGPKLLIQFQNNGVVDDSQLPKDRFSAERLKGVDSTLKIQPAKLEDSAVYLCASRLSPRYNEQFFGPGTRLTVL.

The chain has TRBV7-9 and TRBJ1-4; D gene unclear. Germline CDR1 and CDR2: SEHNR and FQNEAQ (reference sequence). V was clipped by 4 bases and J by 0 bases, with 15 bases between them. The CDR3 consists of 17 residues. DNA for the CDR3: TGTGCCAGCAGCTATATTGGAGCGGGAACAACTAATGAAAAACTGTTTTTT. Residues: CASSYIGAGTTNEKLFF.

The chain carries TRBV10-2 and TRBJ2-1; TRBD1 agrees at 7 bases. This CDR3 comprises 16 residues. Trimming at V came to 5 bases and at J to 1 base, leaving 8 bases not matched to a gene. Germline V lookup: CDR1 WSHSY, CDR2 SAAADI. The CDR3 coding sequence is TGCGCCAGCAGTCTTATGACAGGGCCGTCCTACAATGAGCAGTTCTTC. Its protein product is CASSLMTGPSYNEQFF.

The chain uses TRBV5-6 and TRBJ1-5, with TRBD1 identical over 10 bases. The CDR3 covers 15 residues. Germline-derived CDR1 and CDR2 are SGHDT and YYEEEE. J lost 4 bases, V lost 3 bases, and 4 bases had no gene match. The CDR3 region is CASSYRDRGNQPQHF. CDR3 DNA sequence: TGTGCCAGCAGCTACCGGGACAGGGGTAATCAGCCCCAGCATTTT.